This TCR beta chain stems from a study of cytomegalovirus exposure and HLA in healthy donors. Overall study findings and caveats: It was reportedly the case that the classifier diagnosed cytomegalovirus status with high specificity and sensitivity. In a later analysis, a genetic analysis reported fewer productive-TCR N-insertions in an Asian-associated ancestry cluster than the cohort average. With later analysis, a missense DCLRE1C variant became linked to TCR beta V- and J-gene trimming.

This CDR3 is 14 amino acids long. Trimming stripped 3 bases from V and 1 base from J, with 10 bases between. Germline CDR1 and CDR2: SEHNR and FQNEAQ (reference sequence). Of note for this clone: Antigen unknown.

The PCR employed 60 Vbeta primers together with 13 Jbeta primers. Data came from immunoSEQ multiplex PCR; TCRdb stores just in-frame clones and leaves some out. The listing records under 200,000 clones. Input material: PBMCs. The rearrangement links TRBV7-9 to TRBJ2-7, with a possible D match to TRBD1 (6 bases). The origin of this receptor is a man aged 30-40 years in good health and CMV-seronegative. The CDR3 protein is CASSFSGASYEQYF. In nucleotides, the CDR3 is TGTGCCAGCAGCTTTTCAGGGGCTTCCTACGAGCAGTACTTC.